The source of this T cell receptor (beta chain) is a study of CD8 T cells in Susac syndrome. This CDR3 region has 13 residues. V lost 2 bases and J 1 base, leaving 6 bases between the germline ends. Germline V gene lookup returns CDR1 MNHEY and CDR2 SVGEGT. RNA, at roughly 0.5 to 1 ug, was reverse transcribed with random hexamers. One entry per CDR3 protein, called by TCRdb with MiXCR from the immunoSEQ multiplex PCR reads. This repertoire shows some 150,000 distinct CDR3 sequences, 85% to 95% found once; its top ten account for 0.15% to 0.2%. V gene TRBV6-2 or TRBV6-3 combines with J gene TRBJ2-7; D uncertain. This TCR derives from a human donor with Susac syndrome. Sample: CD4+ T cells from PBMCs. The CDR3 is CASSYTRSYEQYF. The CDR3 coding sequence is TGTGCCAGCAGTTACACCAGATCCTACGAGCAGTACTTC.